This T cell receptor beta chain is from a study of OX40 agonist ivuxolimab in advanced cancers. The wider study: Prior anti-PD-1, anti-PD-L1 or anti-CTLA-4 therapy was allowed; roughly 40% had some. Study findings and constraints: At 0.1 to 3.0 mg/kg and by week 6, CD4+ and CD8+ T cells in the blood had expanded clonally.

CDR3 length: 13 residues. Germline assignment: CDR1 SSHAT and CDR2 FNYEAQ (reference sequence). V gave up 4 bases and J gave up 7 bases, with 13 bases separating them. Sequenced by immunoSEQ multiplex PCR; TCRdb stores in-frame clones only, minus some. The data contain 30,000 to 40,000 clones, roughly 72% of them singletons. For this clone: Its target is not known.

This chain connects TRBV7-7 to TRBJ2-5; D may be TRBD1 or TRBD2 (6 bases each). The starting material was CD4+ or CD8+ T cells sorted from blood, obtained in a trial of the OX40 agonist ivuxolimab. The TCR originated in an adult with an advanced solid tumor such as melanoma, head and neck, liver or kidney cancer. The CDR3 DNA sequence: TGTGCCAGCAGCTCGGGACTGGGGGCGACCCAGTACTTC. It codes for CASSSGLGATQYF.